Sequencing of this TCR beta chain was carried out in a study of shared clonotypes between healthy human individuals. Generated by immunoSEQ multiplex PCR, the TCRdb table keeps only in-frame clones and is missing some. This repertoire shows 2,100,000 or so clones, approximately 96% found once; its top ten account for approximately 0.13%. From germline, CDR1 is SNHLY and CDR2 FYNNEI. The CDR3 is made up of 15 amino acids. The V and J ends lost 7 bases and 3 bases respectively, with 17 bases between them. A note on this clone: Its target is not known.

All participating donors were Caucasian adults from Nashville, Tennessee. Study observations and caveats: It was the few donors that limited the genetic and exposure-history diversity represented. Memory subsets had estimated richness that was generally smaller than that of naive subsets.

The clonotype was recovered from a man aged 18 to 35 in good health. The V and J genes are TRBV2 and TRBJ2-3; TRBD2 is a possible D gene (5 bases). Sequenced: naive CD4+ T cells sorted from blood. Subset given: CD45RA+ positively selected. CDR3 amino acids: CASMEERMPTDTQYF. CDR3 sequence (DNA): TGTGCCAGCATGGAAGAGCGGATGCCGACAGATACGCAGTATTTT.